The 26 T cell receptor beta chains below come from one sample, sequenced in a study of regulatory T cells in long-lasting Graves disease. Specified time point: newly diagnosed GD, antithyroid drugs for less than 3 months. PBMC-derived RNA was used for the TCR library. Investigators prepared the TCR beta libraries by applying iRepertoire HTBI primers and Arm-PCR of CDR3 regions. TCRdb ran MiXCR on the multiplex PCR reads and lists one entry per CDR3 protein. The profile shows 440,000 or so distinct CDR3 sequences, more than 12% of them singletons. In addition, the sample was reused for a study of T cells in Graves' hyperthyroidism and ophthalmopathy.

This sample comprised peripheral blood mononuclear cells (PBMCs), obtained at new diagnosis, from a patient treated with antithyroid drugs. These receptors were obtained from a woman aged 30 to 39 with Graves disease.

This clonotype was recorded many times. The V and J genes are TRBV2 and TRBJ2-7; D is ambiguous. In germline, CDR1 is SNHLY, CDR2 FYNNEI. The germline V and J ends were trimmed by 2 bases and 4 bases, with 9 bases remaining between them. This CDR3 has 13 amino acids. CDR3 sequence: CASSEFVGYEQYF. The CDR3, as DNA: TGTGCCAGCAGTGAATTTGTGGGTTACGAGCAGTACTTC.

The rearrangement joins TRBV7-9 to TRBJ2-7, with 7 nucleotides matching TRBD1. The germline V gene encodes CDR1 SEHNR and CDR2 FQNEAQ (reference sequence). This CDR3 has 15 amino acids. V lost 6 bases and J lost 2; bases outside the gene matches: 10. In nucleotides, the CDR3 is TGTGCCAGCAGAGGTGTAGAACAGGGGACCTACGAGCAGTACTTC. It encodes CASRGVEQGTYEQYF.

This clonotype was seen ten or more times. The CDR3 DNA reads TGCGCCAGCAGCCAAGAGACGACAGGAAATCAGCCCCAGCATTTT. This encodes CASSQETTGNQPQHF. This chain uses TRBV4-1 with TRBJ1-5; a possible D gene is TRBD1 (6 bases). Between the trimmed V and J ends, which lost 0 bases and 4 bases, there was a span of 10 bases. This CDR3 spans 15 amino acids. Germline assignment: CDR1 MGHRA and CDR2 YSYEKL.

This clonotype was seen a handful of times. This sequence joins TRBV19 and TRBJ2-1; 12 bases map to TRBD2. Trimming removed 6 bases from V and 14 bases from J; junction bases left unmatched: 11. The CDR3 covers 14 residues. Germline V gives CDR1 LNHDA, CDR2 SQIVND (reference sequence). The CDR3 protein is CASSPRASGRGEFF. DNA for the CDR3: TGTGCCAGTAGCCCTAGGGCTAGCGGGAGGGGTGAGTTCTTC.

This clonotype was observed many times. The chain carries TRBV28 and TRBJ2-7; 9 nucleotides agree with TRBD2. Germline V gene sequence: CDR1 MDHEN, CDR2 SYDVKM. The CDR3 is made up of 15 amino acids. V lost 6 bases to trimming and J lost 0 bases; unmatched junction nucleotides: 6. Written as DNA, the CDR3 is TGTGCCAGCAGACGACTAGCGGAGGACTCCTACGAGCAGTACTTC. The encoded protein is CASRRLAEDSYEQYF.

This clonotype was counted ten times or more. The genes are TRBV7-9 and TRBJ2-7; 9 nucleotides agree with TRBD1. With V trimmed by 5 bases and J by 4 bases, 9 bases remained unmatched. CDR3 size: 15 residues. The germline CDR1 and CDR2 sequences are SEHNR and FQNEAQ (reference sequence). CDR3 DNA sequence: TGTGCCAGCAGCAGGGTCGGACAGGGGACGTACGAGCAGTACTTC. Translated, it gives CASSRVGQGTYEQYF.

At least ten counts were recorded for this clonotype. The rearrangement uses TRBV7-3 and TRBJ2-3, with 13 bases matching TRBD2. This CDR3 spans 18 amino acids. Germline V CDR1 and CDR2: SGHTA, FQGTGA. The junction had 4 bases not matched to a gene; V was cut back by 1 base and J by 0 bases. The CDR3 loop is CASSLKGTSGTSTDTQYF. DNA for the CDR3: TGTGCCAGCAGCTTAAAAGGGACTAGCGGGACTAGCACAGATACGCAGTATTTT.

This clonotype was detected a few times. This chain links TRBV6-5 with TRBJ2-3, with 12 bases fitting TRBD1. V lost 4 bases to trimming and J lost 6 bases; unmatched junction nucleotides: 8. This CDR3 comprises 16 residues. Germline lookup yields CDR1 MNHEY and CDR2 SVGAGI. The CDR3 nucleotides are TGTGCCAGCAGTTCAAGGGGACAGGGGGCGACGGATACGCAGTATTTT. Protein product: CASSSRGQGATDTQYF.

The V gene is TRBV4-2, the J gene TRBJ2-5, with 8 nucleotides matching TRBD2. The V gene's germline CDR1 is LGHNA and CDR2 YNFKEQ. With V trimmed by 1 base and J by 4 bases, 8 bases remained unmatched. The CDR3 is 16 residues long. CDR3 nucleotide sequence: TGTGCCAGCAGCCAAGTCTCAGCGGGAGCAACAGAGACCCAGTACTTC. Translating it yields CASSQVSAGATETQYF.

This clonotype was seen at least ten times. V and J are TRBV18 and TRBJ2-5, with 7 bases fitting TRBD1. CDR1 and CDR2 from the germline V gene are KGHSH and LQKENI. V dropped 3 bases and J dropped 5; count of bases not matched to a gene: 9. The CDR3 covers 15 residues. The CDR3 region is CASSPEGSRGETQYF. In DNA, the CDR3 is TGTGCCAGCTCACCCGAGGGCTCCAGGGGGGAGACCCAGTACTTC.

This clonotype was detected once. This rearrangement joins TRBV28 to TRBJ2-7, with TRBD2 identical over 12 bases. This CDR3 has 13 residues. The V gene's germline CDR1 is MDHEN and CDR2 SYDVKM. CDR3: CAGRTSGAYEQYF. The CDR3 DNA is TGTGCGGGGAGGACTAGCGGGGCCTACGAGCAGTACTTC.

This clonotype was seen repeatedly, ten times or more. CDR3 bases: TGTGCTAGTGGTCCATCCCCGACAGGTTCTCACACCGGGGAGCTGTTTTTT. This codes for CASGPSPTGSHTGELFF. This rearrangement joins TRBV12-5 to TRBJ2-2, with D tentatively TRBD1 (6 bases). CDR3 length equals 17 residues. Trimming shortened V by 5 bases and J by 3 bases, and 19 bases separated the two germline ends. Per the germline V gene, CDR1 is LGHNT and CDR2 is FRNRAP. The full variable domain, its missing parts supplied by reference TRBV12-5 and TRBJ2-2, is DARVTQTPRHKVTEMGQEVTMRCQPILGHNTVFWYRQTMMQGLELLAYFRNRAPLDDSGMPKDRFSAEMPDATLATLKIQPSEPRDSAVYFCASGPSPTGSHTGELFFGEGSRLTVL.

The chain has TRBV19 and TRBJ1-1, with a possible D match to TRBD1 (6 bases). Germline loops: CDR1 LNHDA, CDR2 SQIVND (reference sequence). V was trimmed by 5 bases and J by 9 bases, leaving 19 bases between them. This CDR3 is built from 14 residues. CDR3 sequence: CASSPRQAGAQAFF. As DNA, the CDR3 is TGTGCCAGTAGTCCCCGACAGGCCGGGGCTCAAGCTTTCTTT.

V usage is TRBV9 and J usage is TRBJ1-3, with D possibly being TRBD1 (6 bases). The CDR3 runs to 17 residues. Germline V CDR1 and CDR2: SGDLS, YYNGEE. Trimming took off 1 base at V and 0 bases at J, with 14 bases between the two ends. The DNA of the CDR3 is TGTGCCAGCAGCGTAATGGACAGTTCCTCCTCTGGAAACACCATATATTTT. Protein sequence: CASSVMDSSSSGNTIYF. The whole variable domain, remainder taken from reference TRBV9 and TRBJ1-3, is DSGVTQTPKHLITATGQRVTLRCSPRSGDLSVYWYQQSLDQGLQFLIQYYNGEERAKGNILERFSAQQFPDLHSELNLSSLELGDSALYFCASSVMDSSSSGNTIYFGEGSWLTVV.

The sample holds a few counts of this clonotype. The J gene is TRBJ2-3, the V gene TRBV29-1, with a possible D match to TRBD2 (6 bases). V lost 6 bases and J lost 5, with 18 bases in between. The length of the CDR3 is 14 residues. Germline CDR1 and CDR2: SQVTM and ANQGSEA. The CDR3 is CSVENWMGGDTQYF. The DNA of the CDR3 is TGCAGCGTCGAGAACTGGATGGGGGGAGATACGCAGTATTTT.

Ten or more counts support this clonotype. The chain uses TRBV9 and TRBJ1-5; 12 bases map to TRBD1. Trimming at V came to 3 bases and at J to 0 bases, leaving 13 bases not matched to a gene. The germline V gene encodes CDR1 SGDLS and CDR2 YYNGEE. The CDR3 runs 20 residues. The CDR3 reads CASSDRETGTGGLSNQPQHF. The DNA for the CDR3 is TGTGCCAGCAGCGACCGCGAAACCGGGACAGGGGGCCTTAGCAATCAGCCCCAGCATTTT.

This clonotype was seen repeatedly, ten times or more. The rearrangement uses TRBV28 and TRBJ1-1; unclear D gene. Germline assignment: CDR1 MDHEN and CDR2 SYDVKM. The CDR3 totals 14 residues. V lost 2 bases to trimming and J lost 2 bases, with 9 bases between them. CDR3 residues: CASSLAVSNTEAFF. The CDR3 DNA is TGTGCCAGCAGTTTAGCAGTTTCAAACACTGAAGCTTTCTTT.

This clonotype was seen many times. This chain joins TRBV6-1 and TRBJ2-1; D might be TRBD2 (6 bases). The CDR3 runs to 14 residues. Germline V gene sequence: CDR1 MNHNS, CDR2 SASEGT. Trimming took 8 bases from V and 8 from J, leaving 19 bases between them. In DNA form, the CDR3 reads TGTGCCAGCGCCCTAGGGGAGGACCAGGATGAGCAGTTCTTC. Its translation is CASALGEDQDEQFF.

This clonotype was seen only a few times. V gene TRBV30 combines with J gene TRBJ2-7, with a possible D match to TRBD2 (6 bases). The germline CDR1 and CDR2 sequences are GTSNPN and SVGIG (reference sequence). The CDR3 contains 17 residues. The V end was cut by 5 bases, the J end by 2 bases, with 25 bases between. CDR3 amino acids: CAWSVGTGSRLTYEQYF. CDR3 coding DNA: TGTGCCTGGTCAGTTGGGACCGGGAGTAGGCTCACCTACGAGCAGTACTTC.

This clonotype was counted at least ten times. V gene TRBV3-1 combines with J gene TRBJ1-3, with D uncertain. Per germline, CDR1 LGHDT and CDR2 YNNKEL (reference sequence). This CDR3 region has 14 residues. With 2 bases removed from V and 4 bases from J, the gap between germline ends came to 9 bases. The CDR3 is CASSQKGSGNTIYF. Written as DNA, the CDR3 is TGTGCCAGCAGCCAAAAGGGATCGGGAAACACCATATATTTT.

This clonotype was seen at least ten times. The chain recombines TRBV7-9 with TRBJ2-7; 15 positions agree with TRBD2. Germline CDR1 is SEHNR and CDR2 is FQNEAQ (reference sequence). The CDR3 extends over 14 amino acids. Losses at the gene ends were 7 bases for V and 13 bases for J; bases not matched to a gene: 11. CDR3 DNA sequence: TGTGCCAGCACCCTCGGGACTAGCGGGAGGCCCCACTACTTC. Protein: CASTLGTSGRPHYF.

This clonotype was observed at least ten times. The V gene is TRBV6-1, the J gene TRBJ2-1; D is ambiguous. The V end was cut by 3 bases, the J end by 8 bases, with 8 bases between. This CDR3 is built from 12 residues. Germline values: CDR1 MNHNS, CDR2 SASEGT. For the CDR3, the DNA is TGTGCCAGCAGTGATCCCTTAGATGAGCAGTTCTTC. It translates to CASSDPLDEQFF.

This clonotype was recorded many times. This CDR3 is CASSYHPGGYNEQFF. In DNA form, the CDR3 reads TGTGCCAGCAGTTACCACCCGGGAGGATACAATGAGCAGTTCTTC. The chain combines TRBV12-3 or TRBV12-4 with TRBJ2-5, with 7 bases aligning to TRBD2. The last part of the DNA fits TRBJ2-1 better; the J call may be wrong. CDR3 length: 15 residues.

This clonotype was observed a few times. The rearrangement uses TRBV2 and TRBJ2-2; D is uncertain. The CDR3 covers 15 residues. In germline, CDR1 is SNHLY, CDR2 FYNNEI. V was clipped by 3 bases and J by 4 bases, with 12 bases between them. CDR3 region: CASSETWGGTGELFF. The DNA of the CDR3 is TGTGCCAGCAGTGAGACTTGGGGTGGCACCGGGGAGCTGTTTTTT.

The chain is built from TRBV7-9 and TRBJ1-4; 9 bases agree with TRBD1. There are 20 residues in the CDR3. CDR1 and CDR2 (germline): SEHNR, FQNEAQ (reference sequence). J lost 0 bases, V lost 0 bases, and 11 bases had no gene match. The CDR3 protein is CASSLAAGTGLLSTNEKLFF. CDR3 sequence (DNA): TGTGCCAGCAGCTTAGCGGCCGGGACAGGGTTACTTTCAACTAATGAAAAACTGTTTTTT. Looking up the rest from reference TRBV7-9 and TRBJ1-4 gives the full variable domain: DTGVSQNPRHKITKRGQNVTFRCDPISEHNRLYWYRQTLGQGPEFLTYFQNEAQLEKSRLLSDRFSAERPKGSFSTLEIQRTEQGDSAMYLCASSLAAGTGLLSTNEKLFFGSGTQLSVL.

A few counts support this clonotype. The chain joins TRBV7-9 to TRBJ2-7, with 8 bases identical to TRBD2. CDR1 is SEHNR and CDR2 is FQNEAQ in the germline V gene (reference sequence). This CDR3 region has 15 residues. The V and J ends lost 4 bases and 5 bases, in that order; junction bases with no gene match: 10. The CDR3 sequence: CASSSTGTRVDEQYF. CDR3 coding DNA: TGTGCCAGCAGCTCCACCGGGACTAGGGTCGACGAGCAGTACTTC.